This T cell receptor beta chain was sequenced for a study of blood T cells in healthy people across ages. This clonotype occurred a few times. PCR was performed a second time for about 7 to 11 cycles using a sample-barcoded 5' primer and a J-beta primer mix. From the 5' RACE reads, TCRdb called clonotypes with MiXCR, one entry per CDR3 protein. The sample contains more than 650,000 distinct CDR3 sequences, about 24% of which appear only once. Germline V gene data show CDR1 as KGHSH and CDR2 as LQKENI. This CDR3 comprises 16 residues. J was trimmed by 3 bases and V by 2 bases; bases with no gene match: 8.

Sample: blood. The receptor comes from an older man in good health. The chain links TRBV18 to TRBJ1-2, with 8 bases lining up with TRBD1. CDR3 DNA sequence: TGTGCCAGCTCACCATCGGAGGCAGGGGGCTACTATGGCTACACCTTC. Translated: CASSPSEAGGYYGYTF.